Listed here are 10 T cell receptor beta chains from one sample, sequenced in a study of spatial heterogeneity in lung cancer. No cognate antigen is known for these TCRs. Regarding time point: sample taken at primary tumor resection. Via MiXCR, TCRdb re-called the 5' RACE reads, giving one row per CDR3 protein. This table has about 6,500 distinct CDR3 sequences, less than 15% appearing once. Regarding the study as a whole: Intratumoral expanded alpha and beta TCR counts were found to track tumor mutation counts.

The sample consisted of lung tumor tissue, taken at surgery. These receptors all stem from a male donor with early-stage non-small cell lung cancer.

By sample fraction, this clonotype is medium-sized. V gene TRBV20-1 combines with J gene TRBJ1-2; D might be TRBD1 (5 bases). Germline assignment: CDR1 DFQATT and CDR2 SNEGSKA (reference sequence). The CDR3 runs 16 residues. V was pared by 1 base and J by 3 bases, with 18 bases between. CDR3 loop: CSARVGRERMDYGYTF. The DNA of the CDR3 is TGCAGTGCTAGAGTCGGCAGGGAAAGGATGGACTATGGCTACACCTTC.

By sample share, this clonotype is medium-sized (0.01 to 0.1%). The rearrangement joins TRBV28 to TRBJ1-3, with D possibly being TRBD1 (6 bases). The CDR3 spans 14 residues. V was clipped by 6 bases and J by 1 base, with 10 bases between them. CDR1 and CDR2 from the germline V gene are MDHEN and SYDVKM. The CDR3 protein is CASRITGSGNTIYF. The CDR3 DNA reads TGTGCCAGCAGGATCACAGGGTCTGGAAACACCATATATTTT.

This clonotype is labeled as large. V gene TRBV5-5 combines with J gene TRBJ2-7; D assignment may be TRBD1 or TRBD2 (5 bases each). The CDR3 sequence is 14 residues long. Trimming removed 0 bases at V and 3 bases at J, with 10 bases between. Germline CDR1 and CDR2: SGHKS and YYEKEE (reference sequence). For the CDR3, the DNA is TGTGCCAGCAGCTTGGTGCAGGGAGACTACGAGCAGTACTTC. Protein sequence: CASSLVQGDYEQYF.

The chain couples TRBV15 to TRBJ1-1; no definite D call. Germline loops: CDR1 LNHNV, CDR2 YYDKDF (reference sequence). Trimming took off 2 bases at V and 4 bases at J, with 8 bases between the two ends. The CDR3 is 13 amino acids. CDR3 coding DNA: TGTGCCACCAGCAGATCAGGAGGCACTGAAGCTTTCTTT. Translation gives CATSRSGGTEAFF.

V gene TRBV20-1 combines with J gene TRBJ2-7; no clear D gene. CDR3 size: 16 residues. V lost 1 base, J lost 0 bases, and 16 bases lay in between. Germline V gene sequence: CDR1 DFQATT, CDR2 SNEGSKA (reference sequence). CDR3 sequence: CSARVDSMRHSYEQYF. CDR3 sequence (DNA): TGCAGTGCTAGAGTCGACTCGATGAGGCACTCCTACGAGCAGTACTTC.

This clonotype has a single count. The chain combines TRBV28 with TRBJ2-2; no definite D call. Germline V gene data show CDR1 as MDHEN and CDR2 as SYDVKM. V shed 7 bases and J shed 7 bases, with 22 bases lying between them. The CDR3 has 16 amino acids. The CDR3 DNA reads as TGTGCCAGCACCCCCTACGCAGCGAATATTCGCGGGGAGCTGTTTTTT. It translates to CASTPYAANIRGELFF. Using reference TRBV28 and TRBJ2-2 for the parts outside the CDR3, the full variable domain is DVKVTQSSRYLVKRTGEKVFLECVQDMDHENMFWYRQDPGLGLRLIYFSYDVKMKEKGDIPEGYSVSREKKERFSLILESASTNQTSMYLCASTPYAANIRGELFFGEGSRLTVL.

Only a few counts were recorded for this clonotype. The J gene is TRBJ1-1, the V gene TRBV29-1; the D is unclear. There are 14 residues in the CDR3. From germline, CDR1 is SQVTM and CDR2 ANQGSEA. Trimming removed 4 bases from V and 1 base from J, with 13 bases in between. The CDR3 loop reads CSVARLPENTEAFF. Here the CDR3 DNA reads TGCAGCGTTGCTCGACTCCCAGAGAACACTGAAGCTTTCTTT.

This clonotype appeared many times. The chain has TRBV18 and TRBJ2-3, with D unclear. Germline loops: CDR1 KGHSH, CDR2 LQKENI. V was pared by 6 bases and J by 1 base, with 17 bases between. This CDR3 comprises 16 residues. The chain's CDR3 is CASSPFNPDRTDTQYF. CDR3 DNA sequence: TGTGCCAGCTCTCCCTTCAATCCGGACCGCACAGATACGCAGTATTTT.

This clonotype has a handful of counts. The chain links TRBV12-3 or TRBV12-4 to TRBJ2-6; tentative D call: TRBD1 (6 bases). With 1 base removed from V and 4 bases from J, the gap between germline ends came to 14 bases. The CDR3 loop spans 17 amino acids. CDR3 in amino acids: CASSLGQGKTGANVLTF. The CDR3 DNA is TGTGCCAGCAGTTTAGGGCAGGGGAAGACCGGGGCCAACGTCCTGACTTTC.

The CDR3 here is CASSFASSNQPQHF. The CDR3 DNA sequence: TGTGCCAGCAGCTTTGCGAGTAGCAATCAGCCCCAGCATTTT. The chain joins TRBV7-8 to TRBJ1-5; D is ambiguous. The CDR3 has 14 residues. Trimming took off 3 bases at V and 0 bases at J, with 6 bases between the two ends. The germline gives CDR1 SGHVS, CDR2 FQNEAQ.